One sample yielded the 25 T cell receptor beta chains listed below, sequenced in a study of cytomegalovirus exposure and HLA in healthy donors. The PCR used 60 Vbeta and 13 Jbeta primers. Generated by immunoSEQ multiplex PCR, the TCRdb table keeps only in-frame clones and is missing some. The profile shows 150,000 to 200,000 clones, approximately 80% of them singletons. Sequences were obtained from PBMCs. The receptors originated from a man between 18 and 29 years old in good health and CMV-seropositive.

This clone turned up a few times. The chain carries TRBV4-1 and TRBJ1-1; D gene unclear. Germline V gives CDR1 MGHRA, CDR2 YSYEKL. This CDR3 comprises 14 residues. Trimming removed 0 bases from V and 1 base from J, with 6 bases in between. The CDR3 DNA sequence: TGCGCCAGCAGCCAAGAAGGAGCGAACACTGAAGCTTTCTTT. Its translation: CASSQEGANTEAFF.

The gene calls are TRBV28 and TRBJ1-2, with 7 bases fitting TRBD1. The CDR3 is made up of 15 amino acids. CDR1 is MDHEN and CDR2 is SYDVKM in the germline V gene. V shed 5 bases, J shed 0 bases, and the junction held 6 bases outside the gene matches. DNA of the CDR3: TGTGCCAGCAGTCTCCCCGGGACAGCTAACTATGGCTACACCTTC. Amino acid sequence: CASSLPGTANYGYTF.

The chain joins TRBV6-5 to TRBJ2-1; 9 nucleotides match TRBD1. Germline-derived CDR1 and CDR2 are MNHEY and SVGAGI. The CDR3 extends over 13 amino acids. The J segment lost 12 bases and the V segment lost 7 bases, leaving 10 bases of the junction unmatched. The CDR3 DNA is TGTGCCAGCATCCCGGGACAGGGACATCGGCAGTTCTTC. It is translated as CASIPGQGHRQFF.

This chain uses TRBV28 with TRBJ2-2, with 11 bases fitting TRBD1. The CDR3 has 16 amino acids. The V gene's germline CDR1 is MDHEN and CDR2 SYDVKM. V gave up 5 bases and J gave up 9 bases; unmatched junction bases: 11. The CDR3 DNA reads TGTGCCAGCAGTGGACCCGGGACAGGGGGTTGGCGGGAGCTGTTTTTT. This gives the protein CASSGPGTGGWRELFF.

The chain joins TRBV18 to TRBJ2-3, with D hard to call. This CDR3 spans 13 amino acids. V was clipped by 3 bases and J by 0 bases, with 4 bases between them. From germline, CDR1 is KGHSH and CDR2 LQKENI. CDR3 loop: CASSPGSTDTQYF. In nucleotides, the CDR3 is TGTGCCAGCTCACCGGGCAGCACAGATACGCAGTATTTT.

The rearrangement joins TRBV19 to TRBJ2-1; D possibly corresponds to TRBD1 (6 bases). The CDR3 totals 15 residues. The V end was cut by 3 bases, the J end by 1 base, with 10 bases between. CDR1 is LNHDA, CDR2 SQIVND, per germline (reference sequence). CDR3 region: CASSIGQGSYNEQFF. The DNA for the CDR3 is TGTGCCAGTAGTATTGGGCAGGGGTCCTACAATGAGCAGTTCTTC. Filled out from reference TRBV19 and TRBJ2-1, the complete variable domain reads DGGITQSPKYLFRKEGQNVTLSCEQNLNHDAMYWYRQDPGQGLRLIYYSQIVNDFQKGDIAEGYSVSREKKESFPLTVTSAQKNPTAFYLCASSIGQGSYNEQFFGPGTRLTVL.

Only one count was recorded for this clone. This chain connects TRBV29-1 to TRBJ2-2; 8 positions match TRBD1. Trimming at V came to 4 bases and at J to 3 bases, leaving 4 bases not matched to a gene. Germline lookup yields CDR1 SQVTM and CDR2 ANQGSEA. The CDR3 has 14 amino acids. The CDR3 loop reads CSVGQGLHTGELFF. The CDR3 nucleotides read TGCAGCGTTGGACAGGGGTTACACACCGGGGAGCTGTTTTTT.

The chain is built from TRBV28 and TRBJ2-3, with 9 bases identical to TRBD1. V lost 6 bases and J lost 3; bases outside the gene matches: 7. Germline assignment: CDR1 MDHEN and CDR2 SYDVKM. The CDR3 totals 15 residues. Here the CDR3 reads CASSPGQGGTDTQYF. The CDR3 DNA sequence: TGTGCCAGCAGCCCGGGACAGGGAGGGACAGATACGCAGTATTTT.

The table lists this clone with a count of one. Different DNA sequences within this sample yield the same CDR3. The CDR3 coding sequence is TGTGCCAGCACCGACAGGACAGGGCGCACTGAAGCTTTCTTT. Its translation is CASTDRTGRTEAFF. This rearrangement joins TRBV2 to TRBJ1-1, with TRBD1 identical over 8 bases. After removal of 7 bases from V and 4 bases from J, the junction contained 8 bases not matched to a gene. The germline CDR1 and CDR2 sequences are SNHLY and FYNNEI. The CDR3 has 14 residues.

This chain links TRBV11-2 with TRBJ2-1; 7 nucleotides agree with TRBD1. Germline V CDR1 and CDR2: SGHAT, FQNNGV. V gave up 4 bases and J gave up 5 bases; unmatched junction bases: 11. The CDR3 is made up of 16 amino acids. CDR3 DNA: TGTGCCAGCAGCTCTAATCAGGGGGAGAGGGACAATGAGCAGTTCTTC. Its translation is CASSSNQGERDNEQFF.

This clone turned up a few times. J is TRBJ1-1 and V is TRBV6-6, with 9 positions matching TRBD1. Germline trimming cut 5 bases from V and 9 bases from J; bases unmatched to any gene: 4. This CDR3 spans 12 amino acids. The germline V gene has CDR1 MNHNY and CDR2 SVGAGI (reference sequence). The CDR3 DNA reads as TGTGCCAGCAGTCTGGGACAGGGCAAAGCTTTCTTT. It yields the protein CASSLGQGKAFF.

The CDR3 coding sequence is TGTGCCAGCAGTCCCGGCACAGGGTACACTGAAGCTTTCTTT. Translating it yields CASSPGTGYTEAFF. V gene TRBV27 combines with J gene TRBJ1-1; D is possibly TRBD1 (6 bases). The germline V gene has CDR1 MNHEY and CDR2 SMNVEV (reference sequence). The CDR3 spans 14 residues. V was trimmed by 5 bases and J by 3 bases, leaving 13 bases between them.

This chain joins TRBV7-9 and TRBJ2-3, with 7 bases lining up with TRBD2. The CDR3 has 15 residues. Per the germline V gene, CDR1 is SEHNR and CDR2 is FQNEAQ (reference sequence). V lost 3 bases, J lost 2 bases, and 5 bases stayed unmatched. CDR3 loop: CASSFTSEFTDTQYF. Written as DNA, the CDR3 is TGTGCCAGCAGCTTTACTAGCGAGTTCACAGATACGCAGTATTTT.

CDR3 nucleotide sequence: TGTGCCAGCAATATTCTGAACACTGAAGCTTTCTTT. Translating gives CASNILNTEAFF. The J gene is TRBJ1-1, the V gene TRBV2; the D is unclear. The germline CDR1 and CDR2 sequences are SNHLY and FYNNEI. Trimming cost V 7 bases and J 0 bases, with 6 bases left between them. The CDR3 length is 12 residues.

This chain links TRBV7-8 with TRBJ2-7; 9 bases are a match to TRBD1. This CDR3 has 15 residues. Looked up from germline, CDR1 is SGHVS and CDR2 is FQNEAQ. Germline trimming cut 2 bases from V and 4 bases from J; bases unmatched to any gene: 6. CDR3 coding DNA: TGTGCCAGCAGCTTATGGGGACAGGGTTCGTACGAGCAGTACTTC. Amino acid sequence: CASSLWGQGSYEQYF.

The chain combines TRBV7-9 with TRBJ2-5; D is possibly TRBD1 (7 bases). Germline CDR1 reads SEHNR; CDR2 reads FQNEAQ (reference sequence). This CDR3 region has 15 residues. Trimming removed 1 base from V and 4 bases from J, with 13 bases in between. Here the CDR3 reads CASSLGRGRGETQYF. DNA for the CDR3: TGTGCCAGCAGCTTAGGGAGGGGGCGAGGAGAGACCCAGTACTTC.

This chain joins TRBV29-1 and TRBJ2-7, with D perhaps TRBD1 (5 bases). Germline CDR1 reads SQVTM; CDR2 reads ANQGSEA. The CDR3 sequence is 15 residues long. Trimming removed 3 bases from V and 7 bases from J, with 22 bases in between. CDR3 in amino acids: CSVEISGQGAGEQYF. The CDR3, as DNA: TGCAGCGTTGAGATATCAGGTCAGGGCGCTGGGGAGCAGTACTTC.

V is TRBV7-6 and J is TRBJ2-3; D not resolved. Germline V lookup: CDR1 SGHVS, CDR2 FNYEAQ. The CDR3 has 12 amino acids. V lost 3 bases and J lost 3, with 4 bases in between. The CDR3 nucleotides are TGTGCCAGCAGCTTTAGTACAGATACGCAGTATTTT. It translates to CASSFSTDTQYF. Drawing the rest from reference TRBV7-6 and TRBJ2-3, the complete variable domain is GAGVSQSPRYKVTKRGQDVALRCDPISGHVSLYWYRQALGQGPEFLTYFNYEAQQDKSGLPNDRFSAERPEGSISTLTIQRTEQRDSAMYRCASSFSTDTQYFGPGTRLTVL.

This chain joins TRBV5-6 and TRBJ2-5; 7 nucleotides match TRBD2. V was clipped by 1 base and J by 2 bases; unmatched bases: 8. This CDR3 region has 16 residues. CDR1 and CDR2 from the germline V gene are SGHDT and YYEEEE. CDR3 in amino acids: CASSLFVGGGQETQYF. The CDR3 nucleotides are TGTGCCAGCAGCTTGTTTGTGGGGGGAGGGCAAGAGACCCAGTACTTC.

This clone was seen only once. Here the CDR3 reads CASSDSRDGYTF. The CDR3 nucleotides are TGTGCCAGCTCGGACTCTAGGGATGGCTACACCTTC. The V and J genes are TRBV18 and TRBJ1-2; D is ambiguous. The CDR3 sequence is 12 residues long. Germline V CDR1 and CDR2: KGHSH, LQKENI. Trimming cost V 6 bases and J 6 bases, with 11 bases left between them.

This chain links TRBV19 with TRBJ1-2; TRBD1 matches 8 bases. Germline trimming cut 7 bases from V and 5 bases from J; bases unmatched to any gene: 3. From germline, CDR1 is LNHDA and CDR2 SQIVND (reference sequence). This CDR3 spans 12 amino acids. CDR3 loop: CASTGDRYGYTF. CDR3 bases: TGTGCCAGTACCGGGGACAGGTATGGCTACACCTTC.

This clone was picked up one time. This sample also contains other DNA sequences that code for the same CDR3. The rearrangement joins TRBV5-1 to TRBJ2-7, with 10 bases lining up with TRBD1. CDR1 and CDR2 from the germline V gene are SGHRS and YFSETQ. CDR3 size: 15 residues. The V gene end was trimmed by 0 bases and the J gene end by 2 bases; junction bases not matched to a gene: 2. The DNA of the CDR3 is TGCGCCAGCAGCTTGGAAGGGACAGGGGCCTACGAGCAGTACTTC. Amino acids: CASSLEGTGAYEQYF.

The chain employs TRBV11-2 and TRBJ1-1; D call uncertain. This CDR3 has 17 residues. Trimming stripped 5 bases from V and 0 bases from J, with 19 bases between. Germline-derived CDR1 and CDR2 are SGHAT and FQNNGV. The CDR3 protein is CASSHPSGSPMNTEAFF. CDR3 in DNA: TGTGCCAGCAGCCACCCTTCCGGGTCCCCCATGAACACTGAAGCTTTCTTT.

This clone was detected once. The chain uses TRBV4-3 and TRBJ2-3; D uncertain. V lost 2 bases to trimming and J lost 7 bases, with 10 bases between them. This CDR3 region has 13 residues. CDR1 LGHNA and CDR2 YSLEER come from the germline V gene. The CDR3 region is CASSQSFPNTQYF. The CDR3 nucleotides are TGCGCCAGCAGCCAAAGCTTCCCGAATACGCAGTATTTT.

This rearrangement joins TRBV4-2 to TRBJ2-1; 11 bases agree with TRBD1. The CDR3 has 17 amino acids. After removal of 1 base from V and 10 bases from J, the junction contained 12 bases not matched to a gene. Germline V gene data show CDR1 as LGHNA and CDR2 as YNFKEQ. CDR3 bases: TGTGCCAGCAGCCAAGTGTGGGGGACAGGGGGGTCAGCGGAGCAGTTCTTC. The encoded protein is CASSQVWGTGGSAEQFF.